The 32 T cell receptor beta chains reported below all come from one sample, sequenced in a study of response to subunit inactivated influenza vaccine. Each CDR3 protein is one row after TCRdb ran MiXCR on the RT-PCR reads. The sample carries hundreds of thousands of distinct CDR3 sequences, 12% recorded once. Sequencing used PBMCs from blood, obtained on the day of vaccination. These receptors all stem from a man aged 45-65 years who received an inactivated influenza vaccine.

This clonotype has a handful of counts. V and J are TRBV5-1 and TRBJ1-4; 8 bases align to TRBD1. V lost 4 bases to trimming and J lost 8 bases; unmatched junction nucleotides: 10. This CDR3 has 15 amino acids. CDR1 is SGHRS, CDR2 YFSETQ, per germline. The CDR3 DNA reads TGCGCCAGCAGCATACAGGGGGTTGACGTGGAAAAACTGTTTTTT. This encodes CASSIQGVDVEKLFF.

The chain uses TRBV28 and TRBJ2-7; 8 bases map to TRBD1. The CDR3 loop spans 13 amino acids. After removal of 7 bases from V and 7 bases from J, the junction contained 9 bases not matched to a gene. Germline CDR1 is MDHEN and CDR2 is SYDVKM. The CDR3 is CASTLIRQGEQYF. CDR3 coding DNA: TGTGCCAGCACCTTGATCCGACAGGGGGAGCAGTACTTC.

There are many counts of this clonotype. The chain employs TRBV5-1 and TRBJ1-1; no firm D call. V lost 0 bases, J lost 0 bases, and 9 bases lay in between. CDR1 is SGHRS and CDR2 is YFSETQ in the germline V gene. The CDR3 runs 15 residues. CDR3 nucleotide sequence: TGCGCCAGCAGCTTGGAAGTGGGAATGAACACTGAAGCTTTCTTT. It codes for CASSLEVGMNTEAFF. Complete variable domain (other parts from reference TRBV5-1 and TRBJ1-1): KAGVTQTPRYLIKTRGQQVTLSCSPISGHRSVSWYQQTPGQGLQFLFEYFSETQRNKGNFPGRFSGRQFSNSRSEMNVSTLELGDSALYLCASSLEVGMNTEAFFGQGTRLTVV.

The chain recombines TRBV6-5 with TRBJ2-7; weak D call: TRBD1 (5 bases). V was trimmed by 8 bases and J by 2 bases, leaving 10 bases between them. Per germline, CDR1 MNHEY and CDR2 SVGAGI. The CDR3 runs 12 residues. The CDR3 reads CASWTRAYEQYF. The DNA for the CDR3 is TGTGCCAGCTGGACCAGGGCCTACGAGCAGTACTTC.

This chain connects TRBV7-2 to TRBJ2-1, with 7 bases fitting TRBD2. The V and J ends lost 5 bases and 3 bases, in that order; junction bases with no gene match: 13. Germline V gives CDR1 SGHTA, CDR2 FQGNSA. This CDR3 is built from 17 residues. CDR3 DNA: TGTGCCAGCAGCCCCTTGACCTCTAGCGGAAACTACAATGAGCAGTTCTTC. Protein sequence: CASSPLTSSGNYNEQFF.

This clonotype was seen a few times. This chain uses TRBV14 with TRBJ2-1; tentatively, D is TRBD1 or TRBD2 (6 bases each). The CDR3 has 16 residues. Between the trimmed V and J ends, which lost 2 bases and 5 bases, there was a span of 16 bases. CDR1 is SGHDN and CDR2 is FVKESK in the germline V gene. The CDR3 DNA reads as TGTGCCAGCAGCCAACGTGGCAGGGGAGGCGACAATGAGCAGTTCTTC. The encoded protein is CASSQRGRGGDNEQFF.

This clonotype was observed a few times. The chain couples TRBV6-2 or TRBV6-3 to TRBJ1-5; TRBD1 might be the D (6 bases). The ends were cut back, 5 bases at V and 3 bases at J, with 14 bases in the middle. Germline V gene sequence: CDR1 MNHEY, CDR2 SVGEGT. The CDR3 spans 15 residues. CDR3 sequence reads: CASSDPGQHNQPQHF. In nucleotides, the CDR3 is TGTGCCAGCAGTGACCCCGGACAGCACAATCAGCCCCAGCATTTT.

V and J are TRBV7-9 and TRBJ2-4; maybe TRBD1 (7 bases). Germline V gene lookup returns CDR1 SEHNR and CDR2 FQNEAQ (reference sequence). The CDR3 runs to 17 residues. The V and J ends lost 0 bases and 1 base respectively, with 13 bases between them. CDR3 nucleotides: TGTGCCAGCAGCTTAGCAGGGGGCGGGGTGGCCAAAAACATTCAGTACTTC. This gives the protein CASSLAGGGVAKNIQYF. The full variable domain, completed using reference TRBV7-9 and TRBJ2-4, is DTGVSQNPRHKITKRGQNVTFRCDPISEHNRLYWYRQTLGQGPEFLTYFQNEAQLEKSRLLSDRFSAERPKGSFSTLEIQRTEQGDSAMYLCASSLAGGGVAKNIQYFGAGTRLSVL.

At least ten counts were recorded for this clonotype. V is TRBV30 and J is TRBJ1-1; no clear D gene. CDR1 GTSNPN and CDR2 SVGIG come from the germline V gene (reference sequence). The CDR3 spans 12 residues. The germline V and J ends were trimmed by 4 bases and 8 bases, with 14 bases remaining between them. In nucleotides, the CDR3 is TGTGCCTGGAATGTGCCCCCGGAGGAAGCTTTCTTT. This translates into CAWNVPPEEAFF.

The CDR3 DNA reads as TGTGCCAGCGTCGGGGCGGGTACGCAGTATTTT. Translated, it gives CASVGAGTQYF. This chain joins TRBV12-3 or TRBV12-4 and TRBJ2-3, with D possibly being TRBD1 or TRBD2 (5 bases each). Deletions cut 8 bases from V and 8 bases from J, with 11 bases between. The CDR3 extends over 11 amino acids.

This clonotype occurred many times. This chain uses TRBV28 with TRBJ1-4; 8 bases agree with TRBD1. Trimming removed 5 bases from V and 5 bases from J; junction bases left unmatched: 13. Germline V gives CDR1 MDHEN, CDR2 SYDVKM. The CDR3 sequence is 17 residues long. The CDR3 DNA is TGTGCCAGCAGTCCCGGACAGGGTAGGCCCGAAAATGAAAAACTGTTTTTT. Translated: CASSPGQGRPENEKLFF.

This clonotype occurred a few times. The chain employs TRBV5-1 and TRBJ2-1; D ambiguous. Germline-derived CDR1 and CDR2 are SGHRS and YFSETQ. V shed 6 bases and J shed 4 bases, with 20 bases lying between them. The CDR3 has 16 amino acids. CDR3 in amino acids: CASTRMAEGPYNEQFF. The CDR3 coding sequence is TGCGCCAGCACCCGGATGGCGGAAGGGCCATACAATGAGCAGTTCTTC.

The chain combines TRBV7-3 with TRBJ1-6; D gene uncertain. The length of the CDR3 is 13 residues. The ends were cut back, 2 bases at V and 4 bases at J, with 3 bases in the middle. Germline values: CDR1 SGHTA, CDR2 FQGTGA. The CDR3 nucleotides read TGTGCCAGCAGCTTACGGTATAATTCACCCCTCCACTTT. It translates to CASSLRYNSPLHF.

Many counts were recorded for this clonotype. This chain uses TRBV12-3 or TRBV12-4 with TRBJ2-5, with unresolved D. This CDR3 has 13 residues. V lost 6 bases to trimming and J lost 0 bases, with 8 bases between them. This CDR3 reads CASSLGDQETQYF. CDR3 in DNA: TGTGCCAGCAGCCTTGGGGACCAAGAGACCCAGTACTTC.

The chain combines TRBV20-1 with TRBJ2-7; no reliable D call. The germline V gene encodes CDR1 DFQATT and CDR2 SNEGSKA (reference sequence). The CDR3 is made up of 14 amino acids. Trimming took 3 bases from V and 0 from J, leaving 12 bases between them. CDR3 in amino acids: CSASRGPFSYEQYF. The DNA of the CDR3 is TGCAGTGCTAGTAGAGGACCATTCTCCTACGAGCAGTACTTC.

This clonotype was recorded a few times. The V and J genes are TRBV30 and TRBJ2-7; D possibly corresponds to TRBD2 (6 bases). The CDR3 covers 12 residues. CDR1 and CDR2 from the germline V gene are GTSNPN and SVGIG (reference sequence). The V end lost 1 base, the J end lost 6 bases, and 10 bases lay between the germline ends. CDR3 residues: CAWSGQGGEQYF. In nucleotides, the CDR3 is TGTGCCTGGAGTGGGCAGGGAGGCGAGCAGTACTTC.

The chain links TRBV5-5 to TRBJ2-3; no firm D call. The CDR3 contains 14 residues. V lost 0 bases and J 6 bases, leaving 11 bases between the germline ends. The germline gives CDR1 SGHKS, CDR2 YYEKEE (reference sequence). The CDR3 protein is CASSLGWLGDTQYF. CDR3 in DNA: TGTGCCAGCAGCTTGGGATGGCTCGGGGATACGCAGTATTTT.

The chain combines TRBV5-1 with TRBJ1-2; tentatively, D is TRBD1 (5 bases). This CDR3 region has 15 residues. V lost 3 bases and J 4 bases, leaving 16 bases between the germline ends. Germline V gives CDR1 SGHRS, CDR2 YFSETQ. DNA for the CDR3: TGCGCCAGCAGCTGGGGGGTCGGGGGGAGCTATGGCTACACCTTC. It encodes CASSWGVGGSYGYTF.

This clonotype was picked up many times. The rearrangement links TRBV12-3 or TRBV12-4 to TRBJ2-2; no clear D gene. The CDR3 covers 12 residues. V lost 8 bases, J lost 7 bases, and 11 bases lay in between. CDR3: CASSGGYGELFF. DNA for the CDR3: TGTGCCAGCTCGGGTGGCTACGGGGAGCTGTTTTTT.

The gene calls are TRBV21-1 and TRBJ2-5. TRBV21-1 counts as a pseudogene. The CDR3 spans 12 residues. As DNA, the CDR3 is TGTGCCATCAGCGACCCGACAGAGACCCAGTACTTC. Residues: CAISDPTETQYF.

This clonotype was counted only a few times. The gene calls are TRBV12-3 or TRBV12-4 and TRBJ2-2; TRBD2 agrees at 10 bases. J was trimmed by 7 bases and V by 7 bases; bases with no gene match: 9. The CDR3 is 15 amino acids. CDR3 amino acids: CASKGTSVFGGELFF. The CDR3 coding sequence is TGTGCCAGCAAAGGGACTAGCGTCTTTGGCGGGGAGCTGTTTTTT.

A note on this clonotype: With a much larger clone just one base away, this may be a read error. The V call is TRBV10-3, the J call TRBJ2-2; TRBD1 matches at 9 bases. V shed 10 bases and J 4 bases; nucleotides not matched to a gene: 7. CDR1 is ENHRY, CDR2 SYGVKD, per germline. The CDR3 has 14 amino acids. CDR3 sequence: CANSNRGPTGELFF. The CDR3 nucleotides are TGTGCCAACAGCAACAGGGGGCCCACCGGGGAGCTGTTTTTT.

This sequence joins TRBV3-1 and TRBJ2-7; tentative D call: TRBD1 (5 bases). Germline V gives CDR1 LGHDT, CDR2 YNNKEL (reference sequence). CDR3 length: 16 amino acids. Trimming stripped 0 bases from V and 2 bases from J, with 14 bases between. As DNA, the CDR3 is TGTGCCAGCAGCCAAGATATGTCCGACAGAGCCTACGAGCAGTACTTC. This sequence encodes CASSQDMSDRAYEQYF.

The gene calls are TRBV6-6 and TRBJ2-3; D not resolved. CDR1 and CDR2 (germline): MNHNY, SVGAGI (reference sequence). Trimming took off 4 bases at V and 5 bases at J, with 7 bases between the two ends. The CDR3 is 12 amino acids. The CDR3 nucleotides read TGTGCCAGCAGTTGGGTGCAAGATACGCAGTATTTT. It specifies CASSWVQDTQYF.

This clonotype was observed many times. The chain has TRBV10-3 and TRBJ2-3; TRBD2 matches at 10 bases. The CDR3 is 16 amino acids. The germline CDR1 and CDR2 sequences are ENHRY and SYGVKD. V shed 2 bases and J 2 bases; nucleotides not matched to a gene: 4. In DNA, the CDR3 is TGTGCCATCAGTGAGGTAGCGGGGGGCACCACAGATACGCAGTATTTT. This sequence encodes CAISEVAGGTTDTQYF.

This clonotype was picked up many times. The V and J genes are TRBV20-1 and TRBJ2-1; D perhaps matches TRBD1 (6 bases). The length of the CDR3 is 15 residues. V was shortened by 3 bases and J by 4 bases, with 16 bases between the two germline ends. The V gene's germline CDR1 is DFQATT and CDR2 SNEGSKA (reference sequence). The CDR3 spells CSARYREHWYNEQFF. CDR3 sequence (DNA): TGCAGTGCTAGGTACAGGGAGCATTGGTACAATGAGCAGTTCTTC.

This sequence joins TRBV5-6 and TRBJ2-7, with 7 positions matching TRBD1. The CDR3 has 16 residues. V shed 4 bases and J 5 bases; nucleotides not matched to a gene: 15. Germline CDR1 SGHDT, CDR2 YYEEEE. The CDR3 protein is CASSPEPWTGVHEQYF. The CDR3, as DNA: TGTGCCAGCAGCCCGGAGCCGTGGACAGGAGTCCACGAGCAGTACTTC. The entire variable domain, with the rest obtained from reference TRBV5-6 and TRBJ2-7, is as follows: DAGVTQSPTHLIKTRGQQVTLRCSPKSGHDTVSWYQQALGQGPQFIFQYYEEEERQRGNFPDRFSGHQFPNYSSELNVNALLLGDSALYLCASSPEPWTGVHEQYFGPGTRLTVT.

This clonotype was counted many times. The chain links TRBV12-3 or TRBV12-4 to TRBJ2-1; D uncertain. This CDR3 region has 13 residues. V lost 3 bases and J lost 4, with 7 bases in between. CDR3 in DNA: TGTGCCAGCAGTTTGATACTATACAATGAGCAGTTCTTC. Translating gives CASSLILYNEQFF.

This clonotype came up many times. V gene TRBV2 combines with J gene TRBJ2-3; 7 bases are shared with TRBD1. The CDR3 contains 17 residues. Germline V lookup: CDR1 SNHLY, CDR2 FYNNEI. V gave up 4 bases and J gave up 1 base; unmatched junction bases: 11. Here the CDR3 reads CASSGSLTGLGTDTQYF. The DNA for the CDR3 is TGTGCCAGCAGTGGAAGCCTGACAGGGCTCGGCACAGATACGCAGTATTTT.

This chain connects TRBV3-1 to TRBJ2-6, with D perhaps matching TRBD1 (5 bases). The germline CDR1 and CDR2 sequences are LGHDT and YNNKEL (reference sequence). Between the trimmed V and J ends, which lost 7 bases and 0 bases, there was a span of 10 bases. This CDR3 comprises 15 residues. The CDR3 sequence: CASMQGFSGANVLTF. In DNA, the CDR3 is TGTGCCAGCATGCAGGGCTTCTCTGGGGCCAACGTCCTGACTTTC.

This chain links TRBV10-3 with TRBJ2-2; D possibly matches TRBD1 or TRBD2 (5 bases each). Trimming took off 6 bases at V and 3 bases at J, with 11 bases between the two ends. CDR3 size: 14 residues. Germline CDR1 reads ENHRY; CDR2 reads SYGVKD. The chain's CDR3 is CAIRGTSDTGELFF. The CDR3, as DNA: TGTGCCATCAGGGGGACGTCGGACACCGGGGAGCTGTTTTTT.

This clonotype was counted a few times. J is TRBJ2-1 and V is TRBV29-1; 9 bases fit TRBD2. The V gene end was trimmed by 0 bases and the J gene end by 2 bases; junction bases not matched to a gene: 5. This CDR3 is 16 amino acids long. Germline assignment: CDR1 SQVTM and CDR2 ANQGSEA. The CDR3: CSVEDPAGGPYNEQFF. In nucleotides, the CDR3 is TGCAGCGTTGAAGATCCCGCGGGAGGGCCCTACAATGAGCAGTTCTTC.